This T cell receptor (beta chain) was captured in a study of blood T cell repertoires in COVID-19. Study-level information: The United States, Italy and Spain supplied acute and convalescent COVID-19 samples. Sample material is recorded as cDNA or gDNA derived from T cells, B-cell-depleted T cells, or PBMCs.

With 0 bases clipped from V and 3 bases from J, the junction kept 8 bases outside the gene matches. The germline CDR1 and CDR2 sequences are SGDLS and YYNGEE. CDR3 length equals 17 residues. Categorization into cohorts depended on clinical history that participants reported. How the authors handled the data: For nucleated cells, counts were estimated from reference gene primer amplification. Sequenced by immunoSEQ multiplex PCR; TCRdb stores in-frame clones only, minus some. That table gives V, J and clone size, and the DNA gave D and trimming. The sample lists under 300,000 clones; roughly 79% were seen once.

This clonotype was obtained from a man aged 35 to 55 who had recovered from COVID-19. Sequenced sample: PBMCs or T cells enriched from blood (not recorded which). The V gene is TRBV9, the J gene TRBJ2-1; 8 nucleotides agree with TRBD2. The CDR3 nucleotides read TGTGCCAGCAGCGTAGAGCGAGCGGGGGTCGGCTACAATGAGCAGTTCTTC. Translated, it gives CASSVERAGVGYNEQFF.